Presented here are 30 T cell receptor beta chains from one specimen sequenced in a study of T-cell reconstitution after alpha-beta-depleted transplantation in children. Preparation of the TCRbeta library was carried out with unique molecular identifiers. MiXCR was run by TCRdb on the PCR reads, yielding one entry per CDR3 protein. The profile shows about 130,000 distinct CDR3 sequences, around a tenth of them singletons. The sequences come from PBMCs, mostly from graft donor cells, collected 180 days after TCRalphabeta/CD19-depleted stem cell transplant. These receptor sequences come from a girl under three years old who had a stem cell transplant for combined immunodeficiency, so the T cells may come from the graft donor.

This clonotype turned up a few times. V usage is TRBV6-6 and J usage is TRBJ2-7; 8 bases are a match to TRBD1. The germline V gene encodes CDR1 MNHNY and CDR2 SVGAGI (reference sequence). The CDR3 totals 13 residues. Germline trimming cut 6 bases from V and 5 bases from J; bases unmatched to any gene: 6. CDR3 residues: CASSRDRMDEQYF. The CDR3 bases are TGTGCCAGCAGCCGGGACAGGATGGACGAGCAGTACTTC.

The CDR3 spells CASSPPGPGYGYTF. The CDR3 DNA sequence: TGCGCCAGCAGCCCTCCAGGGCCTGGGTATGGCTACACCTTC. The chain couples TRBV4-1 to TRBJ1-2, with a tentative D call TRBD1 (5 bases). The V gene lost 4 bases and the J gene lost 5 bases, with 14 bases spanning the gap. Germline CDR1 MGHRA, CDR2 YSYEKL. This CDR3 spans 14 amino acids.

The chain joins TRBV29-1 to TRBJ1-1; tentatively, D is TRBD1 (6 bases). V gave up 4 bases and J gave up 0 bases, with 18 bases separating them. The V gene's germline CDR1 is SQVTM and CDR2 ANQGSEA. There are 16 residues in the CDR3. The CDR3 loop is CSVAAGVRLVNTEAFF. The CDR3 coding sequence is TGCAGCGTTGCGGCAGGGGTCAGGTTAGTGAACACTGAAGCTTTCTTT.

This chain uses TRBV20-1 with TRBJ2-5; 9 nucleotides align to TRBD1. The germline V gene encodes CDR1 DFQATT and CDR2 SNEGSKA (reference sequence). This CDR3 contains 14 residues. The junction had 10 bases not matched to a gene; V was cut back by 5 bases and J by 6 bases. The CDR3 DNA reads TGCAGTGCTGGCACAGGGGGCTCAGGGAAGACCCAGTACTTC. Protein sequence: CSAGTGGSGKTQYF.

This clonotype was observed a few times. The chain couples TRBV27 to TRBJ1-6, with D hard to call. Germline V lookup: CDR1 MNHEY, CDR2 SMNVEV (reference sequence). CDR3 length: 14 residues. V was clipped by 2 bases and J by 9 bases, with 11 bases between them. In nucleotides, the CDR3 is TGTGCCAGCAGTTTACATAGGAAGGGTTCACCCCTCCACTTT. This gives the protein CASSLHRKGSPLHF.

This clonotype was seen a handful of times. The chain carries TRBV20-1 and TRBJ1-2; the D is unclear. The CDR3 contains 11 residues. CDR1 and CDR2 from the germline V gene are DFQATT and SNEGSKA (reference sequence). Deletions cut 7 bases from V and 8 bases from J, with 14 bases between. Here the CDR3 reads CSVWDVRGYTF. The CDR3, as DNA: TGCAGTGTGTGGGATGTTCGAGGCTACACCTTC.

This clonotype was detected many times. The chain is built from TRBV27 and TRBJ2-2; D may correspond to TRBD1 or TRBD2 (5 bases each). The CDR3 runs to 16 residues. CDR1 and CDR2 from the germline V gene are MNHEY and SMNVEV (reference sequence). With 5 bases removed from V and 2 bases from J, the gap between germline ends came to 15 bases. The CDR3 DNA reads as TGTGCCAGCAGTAGACGGGGCAGCCCCAACACCGGGGAGCTGTTTTTT. It yields the protein CASSRRGSPNTGELFF.

V and J are TRBV12-3 or TRBV12-4 and TRBJ1-1; D not resolved. This CDR3 comprises 12 residues. V was clipped by 0 bases and J by 8 bases, with 7 bases between them. CDR3 region: CASSLAGWEAFF. In nucleotides, the CDR3 is TGTGCCAGCAGTTTAGCGGGGTGGGAAGCTTTCTTT.

The chain carries TRBV20-1 and TRBJ2-5, with 11 bases lining up with TRBD2. J gave up 9 bases and V 0 bases, and 9 bases lay outside the gene matches. Per the germline V gene, CDR1 is DFQATT and CDR2 is SNEGSKA (reference sequence). This CDR3 has 15 amino acids. The CDR3 loop is CSARDLTSGSGAQYF. CDR3 in DNA: TGCAGTGCTAGAGATCTCACTAGCGGGAGTGGGGCCCAGTACTTC.

This clonotype occurred a few times. The V gene is TRBV12-3 or TRBV12-4, the J gene TRBJ1-3, with 8 bases aligning to TRBD1. Trimming at V came to 6 bases and at J to 0 bases, leaving 7 bases not matched to a gene. The CDR3 has 16 amino acids. This chain's CDR3 is CASRLTGASSGNTIYF. Written as DNA, the CDR3 is TGTGCCAGCAGGTTGACAGGGGCCAGCTCTGGAAACACCATATATTTT.

This clonotype has just a few counts. The chain is built from TRBV11-3 and TRBJ2-1; D remains ambiguous. Germline CDR1 reads SGHNT; CDR2 reads YENEEA. The CDR3 length is 15 residues. Trimming pared 6 bases from V and 0 bases from J, leaving 12 bases between. The CDR3 region is CASRITASSYNEQFF. The DNA for the CDR3 is TGTGCCAGCAGAATAACTGCGAGCTCCTACAATGAGCAGTTCTTC.

This rearrangement joins TRBV24-1 to TRBJ2-5, with D possibly being TRBD1 (5 bases). The CDR3 runs 14 residues. Trimming took off 4 bases at V and 1 base at J, with 9 bases between the two ends. Looked up from germline, CDR1 is KGHDR and CDR2 is SFDVKD. CDR3 DNA sequence: TGTGCCACCAGTGACACTGACAGCCAAGAGACCCAGTACTTC. It is translated as CATSDTDSQETQYF.

This clonotype was detected only a few times. The rearrangement links TRBV6-2 or TRBV6-3 to TRBJ2-5, with D possibly TRBD1 on 6 matching bases. CDR3 length equals 14 residues. The germline V and J ends were trimmed by 6 bases and 6 bases, with 17 bases remaining between them. The germline gives CDR1 MNHEY, CDR2 SVGEGT. CDR3 sequence reads: CASSPTLGGKTQYF. Written as DNA, the CDR3 is TGTGCCAGCAGCCCAACACTAGGGGGAAAGACCCAGTACTTC.

V and J are TRBV30 and TRBJ2-1; TRBD2 matches 14 bases. This CDR3 region has 16 residues. V lost 4 bases and J lost 8; bases outside the gene matches: 10. The germline CDR1 and CDR2 sequences are GTSNPN and SVGIG (reference sequence). CDR3 nucleotide sequence: TGTGCCTGGATCCATCGACTAGCGGGGGGGATACATGAGCAGTTCTTC. It specifies CAWIHRLAGGIHEQFF.

This clonotype has only a few counts. CDR3 sequence: CSVRTTVGYTF. CDR3 DNA: TGCAGTGTCAGGACAACCGTTGGCTACACCTTC. The chain is built from TRBV20-1 and TRBJ1-2; maybe TRBD1 (5 bases). V shed 7 bases and J shed 7 bases, with 13 bases lying between them. The length of the CDR3 is 11 residues. The germline V gene encodes CDR1 DFQATT and CDR2 SNEGSKA (reference sequence).

This clonotype was observed a handful of times. V and J are TRBV2 and TRBJ2-7; 8 nucleotides line up with TRBD2. V gave up 4 bases and J gave up 7 bases; unmatched junction bases: 9. The CDR3 length is 14 residues. CDR1 and CDR2 (germline): SNHLY, FYNNEI. The CDR3 DNA reads TGTGCCAGCAGTGCTAGCGGGTTTATCTGGGAGCAGTACTTC. The encoded protein is CASSASGFIWEQYF.

This sequence joins TRBV29-1 and TRBJ2-5; 8 bases line up with TRBD2. The germline V gene encodes CDR1 SQVTM and CDR2 ANQGSEA. CDR3 length: 15 residues. V shed 3 bases, J shed 3 bases, and the junction held 9 bases outside the gene matches. The CDR3 sequence is CSVEVPELAEETQYF. CDR3 sequence (DNA): TGCAGCGTTGAGGTTCCCGAACTAGCGGAAGAGACCCAGTACTTC.

The chain employs TRBV27 and TRBJ2-7, with D possibly matching TRBD2 (6 bases). The CDR3 runs to 14 residues. Germline loops: CDR1 MNHEY, CDR2 SMNVEV (reference sequence). Between the trimmed V and J ends, which lost 6 bases and 2 bases, there was a span of 14 bases. The CDR3 region has the DNA TGTGCCAGCAGACCGGGACGGACTACCTACGAGCAGTACTTC. Its translation is CASRPGRTTYEQYF.

This clonotype was seen a handful of times. CDR3: CASSSFAGGLLISYEQYF. For the CDR3, the DNA is TGTGCCAGCAGCTCTTTCGCGGGGGGCCTCCTAATCTCCTACGAGCAGTACTTC. V and J are TRBV7-1 and TRBJ2-7, with 8 bases identical to TRBD2. TRBV7-1 is an ORF, and what it does is uncertain. CDR3 length equals 18 residues. After removal of 3 bases from V and 0 bases from J, the junction contained 13 bases not matched to a gene.

V and J are TRBV19 and TRBJ2-7; the match to TRBD2 covers 7 bases. Trimming removed 9 bases from V and 4 bases from J; junction bases left unmatched: 9. The length of the CDR3 is 13 residues. Germline V gene data show CDR1 as LNHDA and CDR2 as SQIVND (reference sequence). The DNA of the CDR3 is TGTGCCAGGAATCGGCGGGAGCGATACGAGCAGTACTTC. Protein sequence: CARNRRERYEQYF.

This clonotype has more than one count but fewer than ten. The rearrangement uses TRBV6-5 and TRBJ1-2, with D tentatively TRBD1 (6 bases). The CDR3 covers 16 residues. Trimming left V 0 bases short and J 8 bases short, with 19 bases between. Germline lookup yields CDR1 MNHEY and CDR2 SVGAGI. Here the CDR3 DNA reads TGTGCCAGCAGTTACTCGATAAAAATCAGGGGAAACGGCTACACCTTC. Protein: CASSYSIKIRGNGYTF.

This clonotype was seen a handful of times. The chain uses TRBV20-1 and TRBJ2-5; perhaps TRBD2 as D (5 bases). The V end lost 3 bases, the J end lost 7 bases, and 9 bases lay between the germline ends. The CDR3 is 11 amino acids. Germline V lookup: CDR1 DFQATT, CDR2 SNEGSKA (reference sequence). The CDR3 sequence: CSASRAGTQYF. The DNA for the CDR3 is TGCAGTGCTAGCCGGGCGGGGACCCAGTACTTC.

In this sample, this clonotype turned up a few times. The J gene is TRBJ2-7, the V gene TRBV6-1; possible D gene TRBD1, 6 bases. This CDR3 spans 15 amino acids. Per germline, CDR1 MNHNS and CDR2 SASEGT. Trimming stripped 5 bases from V and 1 base from J, with 15 bases between. This chain's CDR3 is CASSRTFDRSYEQYF. As DNA, the CDR3 is TGTGCCAGCAGTCGAACCTTTGACAGGTCCTACGAGCAGTACTTC.

This clonotype was seen repeatedly, ten times or more. This chain links TRBV28 with TRBJ2-3, with 8 bases aligning to TRBD2. The ends lost 5 bases at V and 6 bases at J; junction bases unmatched: 16. Looked up from germline, CDR1 is MDHEN and CDR2 is SYDVKM. This CDR3 has 17 amino acids. CDR3 coding DNA: TGTGCCAGCAGTCCCACCCCCGGGACTAGAGGGGGGGATACGCAGTATTTT. Its translation is CASSPTPGTRGGDTQYF.

A note on this clonotype: At one end the junction does not follow the germline gene, possibly because of a read error. This chain links TRBV30 with TRBJ2-3; 8 bases fit TRBD1. Germline V lookup: CDR1 GTSNPN, CDR2 SVGIG (reference sequence). The length of the CDR3 is 13 residues. In nucleotides, the CDR3 is TGTGCCTGGAGTGTCAGGGGGCAAGATCCGCAGTATTTT. This sequence encodes CAWSVRGQDPQYF.

The sample holds many counts of this clonotype. This chain connects TRBV12-3 or TRBV12-4 to TRBJ2-2; D not certain. The CDR3 loop spans 14 amino acids. Trimming took off 2 bases at V and 6 bases at J, with 10 bases between the two ends. This CDR3 reads CASSLTGVAGELFF. CDR3 in DNA: TGTGCCAGCAGTTTAACTGGGGTAGCCGGGGAGCTGTTTTTT.

The chain carries TRBV30 and TRBJ2-1, with D tentatively TRBD1 or TRBD2 (5 bases each). V shed 5 bases and J shed 4 bases, with 6 bases lying between them. CDR3 length: 11 residues. CDR1 and CDR2 (germline): GTSNPN, SVGIG (reference sequence). CDR3 in amino acids: CAWGGYNEQFF. The CDR3 DNA reads TGTGCCTGGGGGGGTTACAATGAGCAGTTCTTC.

In its sample, this clonotype was seen a few times. The chain's CDR3 is CASSLTDGDYEQYF. The CDR3 DNA reads TGTGCCAGCAGTTTAACGGACGGGGACTACGAGCAGTACTTC. The rearrangement uses TRBV6-5 and TRBJ2-7; weak D call: TRBD2 (5 bases). The CDR3 length is 14 residues. Trimming shortened V by 4 bases and J by 3 bases, and 13 bases separated the two germline ends. Per the germline V gene, CDR1 is MNHEY and CDR2 is SVGAGI.

This chain uses TRBV7-9 with TRBJ1-4; 7 bases are a match to TRBD1. V lost 1 base and J lost 8; bases outside the gene matches: 10. This CDR3 contains 16 residues. The germline gives CDR1 SEHNR, CDR2 FQNEAQ (reference sequence). CDR3 DNA sequence: TGTGCCAGCAGCTTAGGTAGACAGGGAGGCTACGAAAAACTGTTTTTT. It is translated as CASSLGRQGGYEKLFF.

The chain uses TRBV12-3 or TRBV12-4 and TRBJ2-4; 7 bases align to TRBD1. V lost 5 bases to trimming and J lost 1 base; unmatched junction nucleotides: 2. This CDR3 comprises 14 residues. The CDR3 coding sequence is TGTGCCAGCAGTCCGACAGGGGCCAAAAACATTCAGTACTTC. It translates to CASSPTGAKNIQYF.